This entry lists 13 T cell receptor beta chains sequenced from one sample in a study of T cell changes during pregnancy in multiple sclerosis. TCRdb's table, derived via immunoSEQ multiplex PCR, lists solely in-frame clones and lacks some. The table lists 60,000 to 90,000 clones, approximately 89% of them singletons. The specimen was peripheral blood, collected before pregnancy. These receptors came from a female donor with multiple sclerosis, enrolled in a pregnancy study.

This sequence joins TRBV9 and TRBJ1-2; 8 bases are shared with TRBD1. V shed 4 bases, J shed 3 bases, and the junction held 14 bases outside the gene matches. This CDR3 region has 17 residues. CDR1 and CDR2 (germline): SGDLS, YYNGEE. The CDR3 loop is CASSPILPTGADYGYTF. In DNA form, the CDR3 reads TGTGCCAGCAGCCCTATATTACCGACAGGGGCGGACTATGGCTACACCTTC.

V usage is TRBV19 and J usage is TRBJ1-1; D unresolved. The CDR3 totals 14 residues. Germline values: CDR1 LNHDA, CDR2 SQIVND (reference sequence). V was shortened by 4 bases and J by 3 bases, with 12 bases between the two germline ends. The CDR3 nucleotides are TGTGCCAGTAGTAAGGGAGGGATCCACACTGAAGCTTTCTTT. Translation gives CASSKGGIHTEAFF.

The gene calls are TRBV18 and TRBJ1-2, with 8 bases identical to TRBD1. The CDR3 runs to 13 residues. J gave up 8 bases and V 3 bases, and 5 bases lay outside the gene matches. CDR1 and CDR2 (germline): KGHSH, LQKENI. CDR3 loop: CASSPDRVGGYTF. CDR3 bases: TGTGCCAGCTCACCGGACAGGGTAGGAGGCTACACCTTC.

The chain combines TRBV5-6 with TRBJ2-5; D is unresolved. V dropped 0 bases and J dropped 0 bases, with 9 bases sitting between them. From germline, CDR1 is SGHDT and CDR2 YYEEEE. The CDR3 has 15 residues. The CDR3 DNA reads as TGTGCCAGCAGCTTGGATCCCCAGGACCAAGAGACCCAGTACTTC. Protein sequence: CASSLDPQDQETQYF. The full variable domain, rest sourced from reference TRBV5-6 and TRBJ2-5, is DAGVTQSPTHLIKTRGQQVTLRCSPKSGHDTVSWYQQALGQGPQFIFQYYEEEERQRGNFPDRFSGHQFPNYSSELNVNALLLGDSALYLCASSLDPQDQETQYFGPGTRLLVL.

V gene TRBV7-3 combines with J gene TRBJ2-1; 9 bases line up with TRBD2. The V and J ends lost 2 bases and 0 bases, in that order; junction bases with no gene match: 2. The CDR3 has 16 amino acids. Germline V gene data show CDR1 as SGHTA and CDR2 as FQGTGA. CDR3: CASSLLAGSSYNEQFF. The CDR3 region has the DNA TGTGCCAGCAGCTTACTAGCGGGGAGCTCCTACAATGAGCAGTTCTTC.

The CDR3 is CASSAYRGPWEKLFF. CDR3 coding DNA: TGTGCCAGCAGCGCCTACAGGGGGCCTTGGGAAAAACTGTTTTTT. The chain combines TRBV11-2 with TRBJ1-4; 9 bases are shared with TRBD1. Germline V gene sequence: CDR1 SGHAT, CDR2 FQNNGV. The length of the CDR3 is 15 residues. Trimming removed 5 bases from V and 8 bases from J; junction bases left unmatched: 9.

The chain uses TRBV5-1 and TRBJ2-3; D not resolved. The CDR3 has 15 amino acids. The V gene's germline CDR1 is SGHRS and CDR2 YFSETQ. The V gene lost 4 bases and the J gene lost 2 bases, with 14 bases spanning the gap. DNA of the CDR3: TGCGCCAGCAGCGGCGAGAGGTCTTTCACAGATACGCAGTATTTT. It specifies CASSGERSFTDTQYF.

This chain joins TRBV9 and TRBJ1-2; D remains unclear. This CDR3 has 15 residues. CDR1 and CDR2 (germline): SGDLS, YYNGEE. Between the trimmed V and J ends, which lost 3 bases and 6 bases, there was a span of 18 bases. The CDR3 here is CASSEDIRMTNGYTF. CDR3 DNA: TGTGCCAGCAGCGAAGACATCCGGATGACTAATGGCTACACCTTC.

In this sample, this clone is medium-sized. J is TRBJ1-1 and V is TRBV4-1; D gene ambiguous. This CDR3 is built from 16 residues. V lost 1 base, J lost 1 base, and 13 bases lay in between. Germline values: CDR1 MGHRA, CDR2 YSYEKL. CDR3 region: CASSQAPASGNTEAFF. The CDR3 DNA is TGCGCCAGCAGCCAAGCCCCGGCTTCGGGGAACACTGAAGCTTTCTTT.

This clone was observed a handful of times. CDR3 residues: CASSVETGPYNYGYTF. The CDR3 region has the DNA TGTGCCAGCAGCGTAGAGACAGGGCCCTATAACTATGGCTACACCTTC. V and J are TRBV9 and TRBJ1-2; 7 bases match TRBD1. The CDR3 is made up of 16 amino acids. Per the germline V gene, CDR1 is SGDLS and CDR2 is YYNGEE. V shed 0 bases and J 1 base; nucleotides not matched to a gene: 6.

CDR3: CASSERTGGFESFGNTIYF. The CDR3 bases are TGTGCCAGCAGTGAAAGGACAGGGGGCTTTGAATCGTTTGGAAACACCATATATTTT. V gene TRBV6-1 combines with J gene TRBJ1-3; the match to TRBD1 covers 11 bases. From germline, CDR1 is MNHNS and CDR2 SASEGT. V lost 2 bases to trimming and J lost 3 bases; unmatched junction nucleotides: 12. There are 19 residues in the CDR3.

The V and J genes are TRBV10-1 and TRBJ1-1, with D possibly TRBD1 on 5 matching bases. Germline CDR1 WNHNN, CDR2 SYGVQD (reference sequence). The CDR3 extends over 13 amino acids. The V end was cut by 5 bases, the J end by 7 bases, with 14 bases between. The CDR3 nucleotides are TGCGCCAGCAGTCCCTGGGGGGAAGATGAAGCTTTCTTT. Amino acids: CASSPWGEDEAFF.

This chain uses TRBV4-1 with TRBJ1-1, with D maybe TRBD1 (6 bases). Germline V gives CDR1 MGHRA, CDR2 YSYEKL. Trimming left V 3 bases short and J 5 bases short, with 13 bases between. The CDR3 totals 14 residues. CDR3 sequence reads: CASSHGLRGTEAFF. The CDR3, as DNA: TGCGCCAGCAGCCACGGACTGAGGGGGACTGAAGCTTTCTTT.